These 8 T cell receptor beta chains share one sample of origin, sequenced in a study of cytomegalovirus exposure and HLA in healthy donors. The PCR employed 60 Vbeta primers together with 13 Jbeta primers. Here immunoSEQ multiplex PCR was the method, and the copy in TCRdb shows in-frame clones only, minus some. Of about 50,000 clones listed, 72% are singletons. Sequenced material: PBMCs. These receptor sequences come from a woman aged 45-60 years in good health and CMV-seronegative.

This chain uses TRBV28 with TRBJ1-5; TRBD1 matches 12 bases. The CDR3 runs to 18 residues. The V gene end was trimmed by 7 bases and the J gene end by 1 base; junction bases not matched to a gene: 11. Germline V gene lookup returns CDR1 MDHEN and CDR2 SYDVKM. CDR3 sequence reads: CASIRPGTGGWSNQPQHF. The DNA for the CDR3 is TGTGCCAGCATCCGACCCGGGACAGGGGGCTGGAGCAATCAGCCCCAGCATTTT.

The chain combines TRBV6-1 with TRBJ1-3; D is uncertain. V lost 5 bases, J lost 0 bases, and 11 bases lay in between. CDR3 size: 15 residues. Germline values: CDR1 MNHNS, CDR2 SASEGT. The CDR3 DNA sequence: TGTGCCAGCAGTTTCCAGGACTCCTCTGGAAACACCATATATTTT. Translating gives CASSFQDSSGNTIYF.

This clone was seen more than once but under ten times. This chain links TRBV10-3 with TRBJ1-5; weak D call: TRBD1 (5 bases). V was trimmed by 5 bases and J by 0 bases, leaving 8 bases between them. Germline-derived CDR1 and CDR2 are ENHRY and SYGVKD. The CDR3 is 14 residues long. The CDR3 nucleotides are TGTGCCATCAGTTTGACAGATAGCAATCAGCCCCAGCATTTT. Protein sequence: CAISLTDSNQPQHF.

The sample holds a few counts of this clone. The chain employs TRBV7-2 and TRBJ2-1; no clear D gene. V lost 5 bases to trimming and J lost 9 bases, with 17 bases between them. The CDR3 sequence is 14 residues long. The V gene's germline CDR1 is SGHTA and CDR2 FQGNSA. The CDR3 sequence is CASSQSLLLSEQFF. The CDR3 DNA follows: TGTGCCAGCAGCCAAAGCCTGCTCTTAAGTGAGCAGTTCTTC.

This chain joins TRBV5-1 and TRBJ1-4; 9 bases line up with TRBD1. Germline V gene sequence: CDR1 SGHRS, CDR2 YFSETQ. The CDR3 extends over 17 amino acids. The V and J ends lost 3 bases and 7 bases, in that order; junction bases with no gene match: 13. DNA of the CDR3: TGCGCCAGCAGCTCCGGACAGGGGACTTATTCGGGTGAAAAACTGTTTTTT. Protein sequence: CASSSGQGTYSGEKLFF. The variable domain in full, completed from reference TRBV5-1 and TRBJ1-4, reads KAGVTQTPRYLIKTRGQQVTLSCSPISGHRSVSWYQQTPGQGLQFLFEYFSETQRNKGNFPGRFSGRQFSNSRSEMNVSTLELGDSALYLCASSSGQGTYSGEKLFFGSGTQLSVL.

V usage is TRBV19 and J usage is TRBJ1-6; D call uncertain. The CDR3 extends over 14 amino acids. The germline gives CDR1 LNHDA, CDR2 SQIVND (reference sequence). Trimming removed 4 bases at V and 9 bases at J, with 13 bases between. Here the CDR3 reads CASSTGIIGSPLHF. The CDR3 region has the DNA TGTGCCAGTAGTACCGGGATTATCGGTTCACCCCTCCACTTT.

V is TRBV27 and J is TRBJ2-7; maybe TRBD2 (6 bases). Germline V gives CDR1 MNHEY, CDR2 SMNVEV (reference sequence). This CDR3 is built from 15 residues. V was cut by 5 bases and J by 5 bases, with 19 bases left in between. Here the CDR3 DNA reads TGTGCCAGCAGTCCCCGGGACTTCACCGCCCACGAGCAGTACTTC. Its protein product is CASSPRDFTAHEQYF.

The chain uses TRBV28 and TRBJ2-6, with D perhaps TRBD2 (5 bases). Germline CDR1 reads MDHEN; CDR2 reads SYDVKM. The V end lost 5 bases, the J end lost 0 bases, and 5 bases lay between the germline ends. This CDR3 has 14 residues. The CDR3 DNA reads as TGTGCCAGCAGTGGACTCTCTGGGGCCAACGTCCTGACTTTC. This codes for CASSGLSGANVLTF.